The clone carrying this TCR beta chain was counted once. Its target is not known. The sample originates from a study of shared clonotypes between healthy human individuals. A deep-level run was used for the assay. Produced via immunoSEQ multiplex PCR; TCRdb's table is partial and in-frame only. The profile shows hundreds of thousands of clones, around 96% of them singletons. CDR3 size: 14 residues. V lost 6 bases to trimming and J lost 4 bases, with 12 bases between them. The V gene's germline CDR1 is MRHNA and CDR2 SNTAGT. Study results and limitations: When compared with the clonotypes that were shared by all four sorted-subset donors, the non-shared clonotypes turned out to have lower generation probabilities. An expected dependence of interdonor clonotype sharing on sequencing depth was noted. Memory subsets generally showed smaller estimated richness than naive subsets did.

The V gene is TRBV6-4, the J gene TRBJ2-2; D possibly corresponds to TRBD2 (6 bases). The TCR was taken from a man aged 25-45 years in good health. Input material: memory CD8+ T cells sorted from blood. Subset defined: CD45RO+ cells pooled with CCR7-negative TemRA cells. The CDR3 DNA reads as TGTGCCAGCAGCGGCGAAGCGGGCACCGGGGAGCTGTTTTTT. Protein: CASSGEAGTGELFF.